The rows below give T cell receptor beta chains drawn from one sample of a study of T cell changes during pregnancy in multiple sclerosis. Assay: immunoSEQ multiplex PCR; the TCRdb copy retains only in-frame clones and omits some. The sample lists over 90,000 clones, approximately 90% seen once, with around 0.93% in the top ten. The sequenced sample was peripheral blood, obtained before pregnancy. The receptors here all came from a female donor with multiple sclerosis, enrolled in a pregnancy study. Each CDR3 is given with its conserved first and last residue. The order of the fields is J gene, V gene, D gene, CDR3 DNA, CDR3 protein. A D gene is named only where the DNA matches it firmly.

TRBJ1-1 | TRBV6-5 | . | TGTGCCAGCAGACCCCGGGCGTATTCGGACAACGCTTTCTTT | CASRPRAYSDNAFF
TRBJ2-1 | TRBV6-5 | TRBD2 | TGTGCCAGCAGTCCTAGCGGGGGGTCCTACAATGAGCAGTTCTTC | CASSPSGGSYNEQFF
TRBJ2-7 | TRBV6-1 | . | TGTGCCAGCAGTCCCCTAGGAGGTGCCTACGAGCAGTACTTC | CASSPLGGAYEQYF
TRBJ2-2 | TRBV7-3 | . | TGTGCCAGCAGCACCCACAAGTACACCGGGGAGCTGTTTTTT | CASSTHKYTGELFF
TRBJ2-3 | TRBV5-8 | . | TGTGCCAGCAGCGGGCGGGGAGGTGGGCTCGCTGAGACGCAGTATTTT | CASSGRGGGLAETQYF
TRBJ1-1 | TRBV6-1 | . | TGTGCCAGCAGGCCCAGGGGTCCGAACACTGAAGCTTTCTTT | CASRPRGPNTEAFF
TRBJ2-5 | TRBV7-3 | TRBD1 | TGTGCCAGCAGCCCGGGACAGGGACCCCAAGAGACCCAGTACTTC | CASSPGQGPQETQYF
TRBJ2-3 | TRBV30 | TRBD2 | TGTGCCTGGAGTCGAGGACAGACCCCGGGACTAGCTCGCACAGATACGCAGTATTTT | CAWSRGQTPGLARTDTQYF
TRBJ2-7 | TRBV28 | . | TGTGCCAGCAGTACAGGGATAGCTTCGTGGGGCGAGCAGTACTTC | CASSTGIASWGEQYF
TRBJ1-1 | TRBV7-9 | . | TGTGCCAGCAGCTTTAAAGGGAGTAACACTGAAGCTTTCTTT | CASSFKGSNTEAFF
TRBJ2-5 | TRBV4-2 | . | TGTGCCAGCAGCAAGGGGGGGTTTCAAGAGACCCAGTACTTC | CASSKGGFQETQYF
TRBJ2-2 | TRBV5-1 | . | TGCGCCAGCAGCTTGGGGGGACTTCCCGGGGAGCTGTTTTTT | CASSLGGLPGELFF
TRBJ1-1 | TRBV5-4 | . | TGTGCCAGCAGCTTGGGGGCAGGGATTAAGGGGGCTGAAGCTTTCTTT | CASSLGAGIKGAEAFF
TRBJ1-2 | TRBV5-1 | . | TGCGCCAGCAGCATCTCAGTACAGGGAACAGATGGCTACACCTTC | CASSISVQGTDGYTF